The rows below give T cell receptor beta chains drawn from one sample of a study of Graves' ophthalmopathy and Graves' hyperthyroidism. TCRdb passed the multiplex PCR reads through MiXCR, listing each CDR3 protein once. The sample records around 1,200,000 distinct CDR3 sequences, about 40% being singletons. Sequencing used peripheral blood or thyroid tissue (not recorded which). Receptors were obtained from an adult man with Graves' hyperthyroidism. Each CDR3 is given with its conserved first and last residue. Size values are once, few and many counts, or a class for expanded clones, and some rows have none.

V: TRBV12-3/TRBV12-4; length: 17; J: TRBJ1-4; size: NA; CDR3: CASSFMGTTGHLEKLFF
V: TRBV10-2; length: 16; J: TRBJ1-5; size: NA; CDR3: CASSVPDRVDHQPQHF
V: TRBV6-1; length: 13; J: TRBJ1-2; size: NA; CDR3: CAGSPGQDYGYTF
V: TRBV7-9; length: 15; J: TRBJ2-7; size: NA; CDR3: CASSLGRQGAYEQYF
V: TRBV30; length: 14; J: TRBJ2-2; size: NA; CDR3: CAWRLLPNTGELFF
V: TRBV7-8; length: 16; J: TRBJ2-6; size: many; CDR3: CASSFRSYPGANVLTF
V: TRBV7-9; length: 11; J: TRBJ2-5; size: NA; CDR3: CACDRGETQYF
V: TRBV7-8; length: 15; J: TRBJ2-7; size: many; CDR3: CASSFRRRDPYEQYF
V: TRBV11-1; length: 17; J: TRBJ2-7; size: NA; CDR3: CASDKGLAGGPSYEQYF
V: TRBV7-6; length: 15; J: TRBJ1-5; size: many; CDR3: CASSLTGANNQPQHF
V: TRBV7-8; length: 16; J: TRBJ1-2; size: NA; CDR3: CASSSSLWETDYGYTF
V: TRBV5-8; length: 16; J: TRBJ1-1; size: many; CDR3: CASSLPLGEANTEAFF
V: TRBV7-9; length: 14; J: TRBJ1-2; size: many; CDR3: CASSSGTAVYGYTF
V: TRBV28; length: 13; J: TRBJ2-5; size: many; CDR3: CASLATSAETQYF
V: TRBV19; length: 13; J: TRBJ1-6; size: few; CDR3: CASTVGGVSPPHF
V: TRBV5-6; length: 15; J: TRBJ2-2; size: few; CDR3: CASSLVPGAGGELFF
V: TRBV20-1; length: 12; J: TRBJ1-6; size: NA; CDR3: CSARGPDSPLHF
V: TRBV29-1; length: 12; J: TRBJ1-1; size: few; CDR3: CSVTDRGHWAFF
V: TRBV2; length: 15; J: TRBJ1-2; size: few; CDR3: CASSSQGALRNGYTF
V: TRBV10-2; length: 16; J: TRBJ1-5; size: NA; CDR3: CASSDSGTGGHQPQHF
V: TRBV25-1; length: 18; J: TRBJ2-3; size: few; CDR3: CASSEFVGRDTFTDTQYF
V: TRBV29-1; length: 15; J: TRBJ1-1; size: many; CDR3: CSVEVWDRGETEAFF
V: TRBV20-1; length: 16; J: TRBJ1-1; size: NA; CDR3: CSARDGSRALNTEAFF
V: TRBV30; length: 14; J: TRBJ1-1; size: once; CDR3: CAWCRDRKNTEAFF
V: TRBV7-9; length: 12; J: TRBJ1-6; size: many; CDR3: CASSLTRSPLHF
V: TRBV12-3/TRBV12-4; length: 15; J: TRBJ2-2; size: NA; CDR3: CASTSGQGDTGELFF
V: TRBV10-3; length: 15; J: TRBJ2-1; size: NA; CDR3: CAISDRLAGDPEQFF
V: TRBV29-1; length: 14; J: TRBJ2-7; size: NA; CDR3: CSVEEVAGGAEQYF
V: TRBV4-3; length: 17; J: TRBJ1-6; size: NA; CDR3: CASSQDLISSYNSPLHF
V: TRBV24-1; length: 15; J: TRBJ1-1; size: many; CDR3: CATSDPSSGNTEAFF
V: TRBV15; length: 13; J: TRBJ1-1; size: once; CDR3: CATSTARDTEAFF
V: TRBV20-1; length: 12; J: TRBJ1-1; size: few; CDR3: CSGEGHNTEAFF
V: TRBV9; length: 14; J: TRBJ2-7; size: few; CDR3: CASSEASKDYEQYF
V: TRBV6-5; length: 16; J: TRBJ1-2; size: few; CDR3: CASSYSARGRDYGYTF
V: TRBV5-8; length: 15; J: TRBJ1-2; size: NA; CDR3: CASSLVAGANYGYTF
V: TRBV19; length: 15; J: TRBJ2-5; size: few; CDR3: CASTLTGRREETQYF
V: TRBV15; length: 14; J: TRBJ1-5; size: many; CDR3: CATSIGQGWQPQHF
V: TRBV7-6; length: 16; J: TRBJ2-7; size: NA; CDR3: CASSQEASGGPYEQYF
V: TRBV29-1; length: 15; J: TRBJ1-2; size: many; CDR3: CSANVLGGQSYGYTF
V: TRBV12-3/TRBV12-4; length: 14; J: TRBJ2-7; size: many; CDR3: CASSLAGPPYEQYF
V: TRBV30; length: 13; J: TRBJ2-7; size: NA; CDR3: CAWSQAGVDEQYF
V: TRBV12-3/TRBV12-4; length: 15; J: TRBJ2-7; size: NA; CDR3: CASSLIPTGNYEQYF
V: TRBV6-5; length: 14; J: TRBJ1-6; size: few; CDR3: CASSSQGFNSPLHF
V: TRBV12-3/TRBV12-4; length: 16; J: TRBJ1-6; size: many; CDR3: CASSLARAGSNSPLHF
V: TRBV29-1; length: 16; J: TRBJ2-7; size: many; CDR3: CSVAGTGVLGSYEQYF
V: TRBV20-1; length: 21; J: TRBJ2-6; size: few; CDR3: CSARDFSRGEDAYSGANVLTF
V: TRBV7-2; length: 16; J: TRBJ2-7; size: NA; CDR3: CASSHLLTSGVYEQYF
V: TRBV12-3/TRBV12-4; length: 18; J: TRBJ2-5; size: few; CDR3: CASSSNLAGQGAGETQYF
V: TRBV25-1; length: 13; J: TRBJ1-2; size: NA; CDR3: CARRQGAHDGYTF
V: TRBV20-1; length: 16; J: TRBJ1-2; size: NA; CDR3: CSATQDWAPDLYGYTF
V: TRBV9; length: 15; J: TRBJ2-5; size: NA; CDR3: CASSRGGRIEETQYF